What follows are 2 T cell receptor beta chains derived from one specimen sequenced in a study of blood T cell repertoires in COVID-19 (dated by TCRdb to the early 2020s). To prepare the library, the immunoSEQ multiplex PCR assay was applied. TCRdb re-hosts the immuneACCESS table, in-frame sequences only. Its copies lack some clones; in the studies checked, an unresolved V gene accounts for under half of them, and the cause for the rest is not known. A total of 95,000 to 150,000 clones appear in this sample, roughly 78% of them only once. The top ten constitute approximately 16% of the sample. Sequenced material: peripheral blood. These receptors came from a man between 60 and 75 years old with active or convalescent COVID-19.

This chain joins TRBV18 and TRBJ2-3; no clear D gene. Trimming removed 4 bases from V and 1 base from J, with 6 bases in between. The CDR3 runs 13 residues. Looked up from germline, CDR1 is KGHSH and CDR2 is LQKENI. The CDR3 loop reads CASSRGGTDTQYF. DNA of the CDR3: TGTGCCAGCTCACGAGGTGGCACAGATACGCAGTATTTT. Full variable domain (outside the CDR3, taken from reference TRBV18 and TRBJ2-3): NAGVMQNPRHLVRRRGQEARLRCSPMKGHSHVYWYRQLPEEGLKFMVYLQKENIIDESGMPKERFSAEFPKEGPSILRIQQVVRGDSAAYFCASSRGGTDTQYFGPGTRLTVL.

CDR3 DNA sequence: TGCAGTGCTAGTCTGAATAGGGGGCTCACTGAAGCTTTCTTT. It specifies CSASLNRGLTEAFF. This rearrangement joins TRBV20-1 to TRBJ1-1, with 7 bases that match TRBD1. Per the germline V gene, CDR1 is DFQATT and CDR2 is SNEGSKA (reference sequence). V lost 3 bases and J lost 4; bases outside the gene matches: 8. The CDR3 has 14 residues.